A single sample gave rise to the 4 T cell receptor beta chains below, sequenced in a study of T-cell memory formation after mild COVID-19. TCRdb processed the 5' RACE reads anew with MiXCR; each CDR3 protein has one entry. The sample lists over 55,000 distinct CDR3 sequences; 9.5% were seen once. Sequencing was done on a sample of PBMCs or a T cell subset sorted from them (not recorded which). These TCRs come from a man aged 18 to 30 who had mild COVID-19 (a few samples of this study predate the infection). Cell type and time point are not known.

The V and J genes are TRBV27 and TRBJ2-7; D is ambiguous. The germline V gene has CDR1 MNHEY and CDR2 SMNVEV (reference sequence). V was shortened by 4 bases and J by 0 bases, with 10 bases between the two germline ends. CDR3 size: 14 residues. The CDR3 sequence: CASSYQAHSYEQYF. The CDR3 DNA reads as TGTGCCAGCAGTTACCAGGCCCACTCCTACGAGCAGTACTTC.

This clonotype was seen only a few times. The chain carries TRBV7-9 and TRBJ1-5; D unresolved. V was cut by 5 bases and J by 9 bases, with 8 bases left in between. The germline CDR1 and CDR2 sequences are SEHNR and FQNEAQ (reference sequence). CDR3 length: 11 residues. CDR3 bases: TGTGCCAGCAGCCACGGTGGGCCCCAGCATTTT. Amino acid sequence: CASSHGGPQHF.

There are a few counts of this clonotype. At one of its ends the junction is not consistent with the germline gene, which may arise from a read error. V gene TRBV7-7 combines with J gene TRBJ2-5, with D perhaps matching TRBD2 (6 bases). The CDR3 covers 13 residues. From germline, CDR1 is SSHAT and CDR2 FNYEAQ (reference sequence). CDR3 protein: CASSLTAGETQYF. CDR3 sequence (DNA): TGTGCTAGCAGCTTAACCGCGGGGGAGACCCAGTACTTC.

The gene calls are TRBV5-1 and TRBJ1-1; a possible D gene is TRBD1 (6 bases). CDR1 SGHRS and CDR2 YFSETQ come from the germline V gene. The V end lost 4 bases, the J end lost 4 bases, and 20 bases lay between the germline ends. This CDR3 has 16 residues. CDR3 nucleotides: TGCGCCAGCAGCGGGGGCCCGGGGGCGCAGGGCACTGAAGCTTTCTTT. Its translation: CASSGGPGAQGTEAFF.